This TCR beta chain was obtained from a study of blood T cell repertoires in COVID-19. Study context: The origin of the acute and convalescent COVID-19 samples was the United States, Italy and Spain.

TCRdb's table, derived via immunoSEQ multiplex PCR, lists solely in-frame clones and lacks some. Among around 50,000 clones listed, 85% to 90% were seen once. V shed 8 bases and J shed 6 bases, with 10 bases lying between them. CDR1 is MDHEN and CDR2 is SYDVKM in the germline V gene. The length of the CDR3 is 11 residues. The specimen sequenced was peripheral blood. The genes are TRBV28 and TRBJ1-2, with D unresolved. This clonotype was sampled from a man between 60 and 70 years old with acute or convalescent COVID-19. Here the CDR3 reads CASLGNDGYTF. The CDR3 coding sequence is TGTGCCAGCCTCGGGAACGATGGCTACACCTTC.